These T cell receptor beta chains were read from a single sample in a study of T cells in Graves' hyperthyroidism and ophthalmopathy. A single record per CDR3 protein comes from TCRdb applying MiXCR to the multiplex PCR reads. The data hold hundreds of thousands of distinct CDR3 sequences, with 15% to 18% observed a single time. The sample consisted of blood. Receptors were obtained from a woman between 18 and 29 years old with Graves' hyperthyroidism. Each CDR3 is given with its conserved first and last residue. Each record gives: V gene, J gene, clone size, D gene, CDR3 protein, CDR3 DNA. The D gene is left open where the match is weak. Some rows mark clone size as missing; the rest say once, few, many or name a class of expanded clone.

TRBV29-1	TRBJ2-5	many	-	CSVEEGGVETQYF	TGCAGCGTTGAAGAAGGAGGGGTCGAGACCCAGTACTTC
TRBV13	TRBJ2-3	many	TRBD1	CASSGGQGTDTQYF	TGTGCCAGCAGCGGCGGACAGGGCACAGATACGCAGTATTTT
TRBV28	TRBJ2-3	-	-	CASSPLTHTDTQYF	TGTGCCAGCAGTCCATTGACTCACACAGATACGCAGTATTTT
TRBV5-6	TRBJ1-1	many	-	CASSLIYRAEAFF	TGTGCCAGCAGCTTGATCTACAGGGCTGAAGCTTTCTTT
TRBV29-1	TRBJ2-6	few	-	CSVIQGSGANVLTF	TGCAGCGTTATACAGGGCTCTGGGGCCAACGTCCTGACTTTC
TRBV20-1	TRBJ1-5	many	-	CSARVGHSNQPQHF	TGCAGTGCTAGAGTAGGGCATAGCAATCAGCCCCAGCATTTT
TRBV19	TRBJ2-5	few	-	CASSIEVAVQETQYF	TGTGCCAGTAGTATAGAGGTGGCGGTTCAAGAGACCCAGTACTTC
TRBV20-1	TRBJ1-1	-	-	CSAREADMNTEAFF	TGCAGTGCTAGAGAAGCAGACATGAACACTGAAGCTTTCTTT
TRBV7-9	TRBJ2-7	many	TRBD1	CAAQTGTGSYEQYF	TGTGCCGCCCAAACCGGGACAGGATCCTACGAGCAGTACTTC
TRBV7-6	TRBJ2-5	many	-	CASSRKGRAQETQYF	TGTGCCAGCAGCCGGAAAGGCAGGGCTCAAGAGACCCAGTACTTC
TRBV27	TRBJ2-1	-	TRBD2	CASSRTSGRSSYNEQFF	TGTGCCAGCAGCCGGACTAGCGGGAGGAGCTCCTACAATGAGCAGTTCTTC
TRBV5-1	TRBJ1-2	many	-	CASSLEWANRDIYGYTF	TGCGCCAGCAGCTTGGAGTGGGCCAACAGGGATATCTATGGCTACACCTTC
TRBV12-5	TRBJ2-3	many	-	CASASADTQYF	TGTGCTAGTGCTTCCGCAGATACGCAGTATTTT
TRBV6-1	TRBJ1-6	many	-	CASNEQDTAGHHF	TGTGCCAGCAACGAACAAGATACCGCGGGCCACCACTTT
TRBV6-2/TRBV6-3	TRBJ2-1	many	-	CASSFPGLPTLYSSYNEQFF	TGTGCCAGCAGTTTCCCGGGACTCCCGACCCTTTATAGCTCCTACAATGAGCAGTTCTTC
TRBV9	TRBJ1-2	few	TRBD1	CASSVGSDRGGYGYTF	TGTGCCAGCAGCGTAGGATCGGACAGGGGAGGCTATGGCTACACCTTC
TRBV28	TRBJ1-1	-	-	CASKGPVARHTEAFF	TGTGCCAGCAAGGGACCCGTAGCGCGTCACACTGAAGCTTTCTTT
TRBV5-1	TRBJ1-2	many	-	CASSQKTDSYGYTF	TGCGCCAGCAGCCAGAAGACGGACAGCTATGGCTACACCTTC
TRBV3-1	TRBJ1-2	-	-	CASSHGGFVYGYTF	TGTGCCAGCAGCCATGGGGGCTTTGTCTATGGCTACACCTTC
TRBV25-1	TRBJ1-2	few	-	CASSENPGDSNYGYTF	TGTGCCAGCAGTGAAAACCCGGGGGATTCAAACTATGGCTACACCTTC
TRBV11-3	TRBJ2-1	-	-	CASSRSAATYNEQFF	TGTGCCAGCAGCCGCTCGGCGGCTACTTACAATGAGCAGTTCTTC
TRBV6-2/TRBV6-3	TRBJ1-5	many	-	CASSKQGDGQPQHF	TGTGCCAGCAGTAAACAGGGCGACGGTCAGCCCCAGCATTTT
TRBV12-3/TRBV12-4	TRBJ1-1	many	-	CASSLLQDMNTEAFF	TGTGCCAGCAGTTTACTACAGGACATGAACACTGAAGCTTTCTTT
TRBV7-2	TRBJ2-5	few	-	CASSATAGRQETQYF	TGTGCCAGCAGCGCCACAGCGGGTCGCCAAGAGACCCAGTACTTC
TRBV2	TRBJ1-5	many	TRBD1	CASRGTAGGWPQHF	TGTGCCAGCAGGGGGACAGCCGGAGGGTGGCCCCAGCATTTT
TRBV7-3	TRBJ2-2	-	TRBD2	CASGLAGLTGELFF	TGTGCCAGCGGGCTAGCGGGGCTAACCGGGGAGCTGTTTTTT
TRBV20-1	TRBJ2-7	-	TRBD2	CSASLGVAGAKEQYF	TGCAGTGCTAGTTTGGGGGTTGCGGGAGCTAAAGAGCAGTACTTC